The 24 T cell receptor beta chains presented below share a single source sample, sequenced in a study of blood T cell repertoires in COVID-19. Some clones are missing from TCRdb's copy, which holds only in-frame ones; the method was immunoSEQ multiplex PCR. The sample records 250,000 or so clones, approximately 89% being singletons. Sequencing input: peripheral blood. These receptor sequences come from a woman between 40 and 55 years old who had recovered from COVID-19.

V and J are TRBV9 and TRBJ1-4, with no clear D. Per the germline V gene, CDR1 is SGDLS and CDR2 is YYNGEE. The V end was cut by 2 bases, the J end by 8 bases, with 10 bases between. The CDR3 covers 13 residues. CDR3 protein: CASSVTLGEKLFF. The DNA of the CDR3 is TGTGCCAGCAGCGTGACACTAGGAGAAAAACTGTTTTTT.

The gene calls are TRBV7-7 and TRBJ2-2, with D maybe TRBD1 (5 bases). The germline V gene encodes CDR1 SSHAT and CDR2 FNYEAQ (reference sequence). V gave up 1 base and J gave up 3 bases, with 12 bases separating them. There are 16 residues in the CDR3. The DNA for the CDR3 is TGTGCCAGCAGCTTAGGTGGGCAGGGCTACACCGGGGAGCTGTTTTTT. Amino acids: CASSLGGQGYTGELFF.

The genes are TRBV5-1 and TRBJ1-2; 9 nucleotides line up with TRBD1. This CDR3 region has 14 residues. Trimming took 4 bases from V and 4 from J; bases not matched to a gene: 5. Germline-derived CDR1 and CDR2 are SGHRS and YFSETQ. CDR3 bases: TGCGCCAGCAGCACGGGGGACAGGGTCTATGGCTACACCTTC. Encoded protein: CASSTGDRVYGYTF. Based on the CDR3 plus reference TRBV5-1 and TRBJ1-2, the full variable domain is KAGVTQTPRYLIKTRGQQVTLSCSPISGHRSVSWYQQTPGQGLQFLFEYFSETQRNKGNFPGRFSGRQFSNSRSEMNVSTLELGDSALYLCASSTGDRVYGYTFGSGTRLTVV.

The rearrangement joins TRBV3-1 (or the pseudogene TRBV3-2) to TRBJ2-2; 12 nucleotides align to TRBD2. CDR3 length equals 18 residues. V lost 1 base to trimming and J lost 0 bases; unmatched junction nucleotides: 3. Germline CDR1 and CDR2: LGHDT and YNNKEL (reference sequence). In DNA form, the CDR3 reads TGTGCCAGCAGCCAAGTCGCTAGCGGGGGGGCGAACACCGGGGAGCTGTTTTTT. It specifies CASSQVASGGANTGELFF.

V is TRBV3-1 (or the pseudogene TRBV3-2) and J is TRBJ1-1; D is possibly TRBD1 (6 bases). The CDR3 is 17 amino acids. Between the trimmed V and J ends, which lost 4 bases and 1 base, there was a span of 19 bases. CDR1 and CDR2 from the germline V gene are LGHDT and YNNKEL (reference sequence). The DNA for the CDR3 is TGTGCCAGCAGCCCCAACAGGGATTTGTATCGGAACACTGAAGCTTTCTTT. This sequence encodes CASSPNRDLYRNTEAFF.

This chain links TRBV5-5 with TRBJ1-2, with TRBD1 identical over 9 bases. The ends lost 4 bases at V and 4 bases at J; junction bases unmatched: 8. CDR1 is SGHKS, CDR2 YYEKEE, per germline (reference sequence). The CDR3 runs 15 residues. CDR3 sequence: CASSPWTGEVYGYTF. The CDR3 DNA reads TGTGCCAGCAGCCCCTGGACAGGGGAGGTCTATGGCTACACCTTC.

J is TRBJ1-2 and V is TRBV5-4; perhaps TRBD1 as D (6 bases). The CDR3 is made up of 15 amino acids. Trimming shortened V by 4 bases and J by 7 bases, and 20 bases separated the two germline ends. Germline V gene sequence: CDR1 SGHNT, CDR2 YYREEE (reference sequence). The CDR3 DNA sequence: TGTGCCAGCAGCCTGGGGGTTCTGACAGGAGGTGGCTACACCTTC. Protein product: CASSLGVLTGGGYTF. Using reference TRBV5-4 and TRBJ1-2 for the parts outside the CDR3, the full variable domain is ETGVTQSPTHLIKTRGQQVTLRCSSQSGHNTVSWYQQALGQGPQFIFQYYREEENGRGNFPPRFSGLQFPNYSSELNVNALELDDSALYLCASSLGVLTGGGYTFGSGTRLTVV.

The chain links TRBV7-9 to TRBJ2-3; TRBD2 aligns across 15 bases. V dropped 9 bases and J dropped 1; count of bases not matched to a gene: 5. Looked up from germline, CDR1 is SEHNR and CDR2 is FQNEAQ (reference sequence). The CDR3 totals 16 residues. The CDR3 protein is CASGLAGGIGTDTQYF. CDR3 bases: TGTGCCAGTGGACTAGCGGGGGGGATCGGCACAGATACGCAGTATTTT.

This rearrangement joins TRBV4-1 to TRBJ2-2; D might be TRBD1 (5 bases). The V end was cut by 2 bases, the J end by 10 bases, with 11 bases between. The germline V gene encodes CDR1 MGHRA and CDR2 YSYEKL. The CDR3 spans 13 residues. CDR3 nucleotide sequence: TGCGCCAGCAGCCAACTAGGGGTCGCGGAGCTGTTTTTT. It codes for CASSQLGVAELFF.

The chain recombines TRBV5-4 with TRBJ2-5; TRBD2 agrees at 10 bases. V lost 3 bases, J lost 2 bases, and 4 bases stayed unmatched. Germline values: CDR1 SGHNT, CDR2 YYREEE (reference sequence). The CDR3 covers 15 residues. CDR3 loop: CASSYGLADQETQYF. The CDR3 nucleotides are TGTGCCAGCAGCTACGGACTAGCGGATCAAGAGACCCAGTACTTC.

The chain recombines TRBV4-3 with TRBJ2-1, with TRBD2 identical over 12 bases. The trim removed 4 bases at V and 3 bases at J, leaving 7 bases unmatched. Per germline, CDR1 LGHNA and CDR2 YSLEER. CDR3 size: 17 residues. CDR3 DNA: TGCGCCAGCAGCCCCACCCCACTAGCGGGAGGCTACAATGAGCAGTTCTTC. Its translation: CASSPTPLAGGYNEQFF.

The chain joins TRBV7-8 to TRBJ2-5; D unresolved. Deletions cut 5 bases from V and 4 bases from J, with 8 bases between. The germline V gene encodes CDR1 SGHVS and CDR2 FQNEAQ. The CDR3 runs 12 residues. CDR3 loop: CASSSTGETQYF. In DNA form, the CDR3 reads TGTGCCAGCAGCAGCACGGGAGAGACCCAGTACTTC.

V gene TRBV7-2 combines with J gene TRBJ2-3, with TRBD2 matching 10 bases. Germline-derived CDR1 and CDR2 are SGHTA and FQGNSA. The CDR3 contains 16 residues. The V segment lost 4 bases and the J segment 5 bases; nucleotides outside the gene matches: 9. DNA of the CDR3: TGTGCCAGCAGCTCCGGAGCGGGGGGGCCTAAAGATACGCAGTATTTT. Translated, it gives CASSSGAGGPKDTQYF.

The J gene is TRBJ2-1, the V gene TRBV7-9, with D perhaps TRBD2 (5 bases). V was cut by 4 bases and J by 0 bases, with 10 bases left in between. The CDR3 is 15 residues long. CDR1 SEHNR and CDR2 FQNEAQ come from the germline V gene (reference sequence). This CDR3 reads CASSSERDSYNEQFF. For the CDR3, the DNA is TGTGCCAGCAGCTCCGAACGGGACTCCTACAATGAGCAGTTCTTC.

The genes are TRBV13 and TRBJ1-1; a possible D gene is TRBD1 (5 bases). CDR1 is PRHDT and CDR2 is FYEKMQ in the germline V gene (reference sequence). The CDR3 is made up of 15 amino acids. V was pared by 5 bases and J by 5 bases, with 18 bases between. The CDR3 protein is CASSVQGGRRTEAFF. CDR3 nucleotide sequence: TGTGCCAGCAGCGTCCAGGGAGGGCGGAGGACTGAAGCTTTCTTT.

The V call is TRBV29-1, the J call TRBJ2-5, with TRBD1 as a possible D gene (6 bases). The CDR3 consists of 14 residues. Trimming removed 2 bases from V and 1 base from J, with 11 bases in between. In germline, CDR1 is SQVTM, CDR2 ANQGSEA. The CDR3 nucleotides are TGCAGCGTTGAACCGGGACAAACCCAAGAGACCCAGTACTTC. The encoded protein is CSVEPGQTQETQYF.

The table lists this clone with a few counts. V usage is TRBV6-5 and J usage is TRBJ1-2; TRBD1 might be the D (5 bases). Trimming stripped 2 bases from V and 4 bases from J, with 14 bases between. The V gene's germline CDR1 is MNHEY and CDR2 SVGAGI. This CDR3 comprises 15 residues. In nucleotides, the CDR3 is TGTGCCAGCAGTTACGGTGCAGGGTTGGGCTATGGCTACACCTTC. It yields the protein CASSYGAGLGYGYTF.

This chain connects TRBV5-4 to TRBJ2-1; maybe TRBD1 (6 bases). Trimming left V 2 bases short and J 7 bases short, with 13 bases between. The CDR3 is made up of 14 amino acids. CDR1 is SGHNT, CDR2 YYREEE, per germline (reference sequence). The CDR3 DNA sequence: TGTGCCAGCAGCTTAGGACAGAGACCTAATGAGCAGTTCTTC. This encodes CASSLGQRPNEQFF.

The V and J genes are TRBV6-4 and TRBJ2-1; D unresolved. V was clipped by 10 bases and J by 4 bases, with 11 bases between them. Looked up from germline, CDR1 is MRHNA and CDR2 is SNTAGT. The CDR3 has 12 residues. This CDR3 is CANNARYNEQFF. CDR3 coding DNA: TGTGCCAACAATGCGAGGTACAATGAGCAGTTCTTC.

This chain joins TRBV28 and TRBJ2-7; the D gene is possibly TRBD1 (6 bases). CDR1 MDHEN and CDR2 SYDVKM come from the germline V gene. The length of the CDR3 is 15 residues. Between the trimmed V and J ends, which lost 6 bases and 2 bases, there was a span of 17 bases. As DNA, the CDR3 is TGTGCCAGCAGCCAGGGGACAACTCCGACCTACGAGCAGTACTTC. Encoded protein: CASSQGTTPTYEQYF.

CDR3 residues: CASTSSSYNEQFF. The CDR3 coding sequence is TGTGCCAGCACGAGTAGCTCCTACAATGAGCAGTTCTTC. The chain combines TRBV2 with TRBJ2-1; D is undetermined. Germline V gene data show CDR1 as SNHLY and CDR2 as FYNNEI. The CDR3 has 13 residues. V was trimmed by 7 bases and J by 0 bases, leaving 7 bases between them. The full variable domain, completed using reference TRBV2 and TRBJ2-1, is EPEVTQTPSHQVTQMGQEVILRCVPISNHLYFYWYRQILGQKVEFLVSFYNNEISEKSEIFDDQFSVERPDGSNFTLKIRSTKLEDSAMYFCASTSSSYNEQFFGPGTRLTVL.

Here the CDR3 DNA reads TGTGCCAGCAGTTCAAACACCGGGACAGGCTCCCCAACTAATGAAAAACTGTTTTTT. It codes for CASSSNTGTGSPTNEKLFF. V and J are TRBV6-2 or TRBV6-3 and TRBJ1-4; TRBD1 matches 8 bases. This CDR3 is 19 amino acids long. The germline gives CDR1 MNHEY, CDR2 SVGEGT. J was trimmed by 0 bases and V by 4 bases; bases with no gene match: 13.

This chain uses TRBV18 with TRBJ2-3; TRBD2 aligns across 8 bases. V lost 8 bases and J lost 1; bases outside the gene matches: 8. CDR3 length: 15 amino acids. Germline CDR1 and CDR2: KGHSH and LQKENI. CDR3 DNA sequence: TGTGCCAGCACGAACCTAGCGGGTGGCACAGATACGCAGTATTTT. This codes for CASTNLAGGTDTQYF.

In DNA, the CDR3 is TGTGCCAGTAGTCCCCGAGCCCCTGGACCCCTCCACTTT. It translates to CASSPRAPGPLHF. The chain is built from TRBV19 and TRBJ1-6; no definite D call. The CDR3 is 13 amino acids. Germline loops: CDR1 LNHDA, CDR2 SQIVND (reference sequence). Trimming took off 5 bases at V and 12 bases at J, with 14 bases between the two ends.